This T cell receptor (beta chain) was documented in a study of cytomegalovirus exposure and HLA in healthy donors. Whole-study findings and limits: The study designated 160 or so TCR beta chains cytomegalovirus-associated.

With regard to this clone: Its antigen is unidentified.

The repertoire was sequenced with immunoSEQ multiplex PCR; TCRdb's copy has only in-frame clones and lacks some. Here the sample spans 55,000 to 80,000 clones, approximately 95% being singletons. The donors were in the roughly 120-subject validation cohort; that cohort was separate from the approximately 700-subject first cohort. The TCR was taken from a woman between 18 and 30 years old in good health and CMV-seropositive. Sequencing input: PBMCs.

CDR3 nucleotides: TGTGCCAGTACCTCGGAGGGCTACGGAAACACCATATATTTT. The encoded protein is CASTSEGYGNTIYF. The V and J genes are TRBV19 and TRBJ1-3; no clear D gene. V lost 7 bases and J 4 bases, leaving 14 bases between the germline ends. CDR1 is LNHDA and CDR2 is SQIVND in the germline V gene (reference sequence). This CDR3 is built from 14 residues. Full variable domain (missing parts from reference TRBV19 and TRBJ1-3): DGGITQSPKYLFRKEGQNVTLSCEQNLNHDAMYWYRQDPGQGLRLIYYSQIVNDFQKGDIAEGYSVSREKKESFPLTVTSAQKNPTAFYLCASTSEGYGNTIYFGEGSWLTVV.